The clone carrying this T cell receptor beta chain is classed as large (0.1 to 1%) by frequency. Antigen specificity is unknown. The data are from a study of human CD8 memory T cell subsets. From duplicate vials of about 150,000 sorted CD8+ T cells per subset, RNA was isolated. Study-level results: Precursor exhausted T cells shared very few clonotypes with stem-like memory T cells. Estimates that used Chao1 suggested higher diversity in stem-like memory T cells than in precursor exhausted T cells.

The CDR3 extends over 15 amino acids. The germline V gene has CDR1 SGHRS and CDR2 YFSETQ. Making the TCR beta libraries relied on UMI-labeled 5' RACE. As handled by the study authors: Each library (TCR beta) contained from 3,000 to 3,500 up to about 20,000 functional CDR3 beta clonotypes. TCRdb reprocessed the 5' RACE reads and stores each CDR3 protein as one record, lacking DNA. The V and J calls were not made by the authors but by TCRdb's processing. The specimen's table records approximately 7,500 distinct CDR3 sequences. This clonotype was obtained from a human donor in good health. The chain is built from TRBV5-1 and TRBJ2-7; there is no DNA to check the TCRdb D call of TRBD2. The sequenced material came from CD8+ T cells from PBMCs. The CDR3 region is CASSITPAGVQEQYF.